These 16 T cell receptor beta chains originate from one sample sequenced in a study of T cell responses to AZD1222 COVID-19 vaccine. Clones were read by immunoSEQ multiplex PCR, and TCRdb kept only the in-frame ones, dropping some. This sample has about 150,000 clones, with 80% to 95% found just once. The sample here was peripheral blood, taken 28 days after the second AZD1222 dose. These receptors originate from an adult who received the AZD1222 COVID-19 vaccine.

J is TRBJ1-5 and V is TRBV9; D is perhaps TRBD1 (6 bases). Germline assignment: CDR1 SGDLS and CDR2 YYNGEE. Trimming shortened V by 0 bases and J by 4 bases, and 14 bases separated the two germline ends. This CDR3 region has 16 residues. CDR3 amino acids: CASSVGPGAWNQPQHF. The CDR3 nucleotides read TGTGCCAGCAGCGTAGGACCGGGGGCTTGGAATCAGCCCCAGCATTTT.

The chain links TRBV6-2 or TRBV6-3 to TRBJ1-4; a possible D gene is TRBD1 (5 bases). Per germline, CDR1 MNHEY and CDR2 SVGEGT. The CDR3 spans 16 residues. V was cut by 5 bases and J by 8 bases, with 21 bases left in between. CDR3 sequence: CASSPGILRDGEKLFF. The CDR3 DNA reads TGTGCCAGCAGTCCGGGGATCTTAAGGGACGGCGAAAAACTGTTTTTT.

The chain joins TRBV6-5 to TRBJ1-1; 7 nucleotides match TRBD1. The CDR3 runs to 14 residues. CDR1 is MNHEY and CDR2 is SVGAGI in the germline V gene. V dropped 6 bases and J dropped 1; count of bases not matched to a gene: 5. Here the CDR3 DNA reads TGTGCCAGCAGCGACACAGGGGCGAACACTGAAGCTTTCTTT. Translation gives CASSDTGANTEAFF.

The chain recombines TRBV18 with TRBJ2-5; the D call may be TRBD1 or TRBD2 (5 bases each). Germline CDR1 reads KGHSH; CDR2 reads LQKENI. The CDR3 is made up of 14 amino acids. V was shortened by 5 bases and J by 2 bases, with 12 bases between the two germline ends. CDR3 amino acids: CASSERDGQETQYF. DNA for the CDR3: TGTGCCAGCTCAGAAAGGGACGGGCAAGAGACCCAGTACTTC.

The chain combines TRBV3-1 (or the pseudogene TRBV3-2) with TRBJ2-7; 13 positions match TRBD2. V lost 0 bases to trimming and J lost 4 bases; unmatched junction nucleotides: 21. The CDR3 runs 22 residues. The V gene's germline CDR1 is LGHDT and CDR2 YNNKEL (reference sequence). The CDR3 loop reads CASSQDRVRETSGRFGRYEQYF. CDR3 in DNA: TGTGCCAGCAGCCAAGATAGAGTCAGGGAGACTAGCGGGAGGTTCGGTAGGTACGAGCAGTACTTC.

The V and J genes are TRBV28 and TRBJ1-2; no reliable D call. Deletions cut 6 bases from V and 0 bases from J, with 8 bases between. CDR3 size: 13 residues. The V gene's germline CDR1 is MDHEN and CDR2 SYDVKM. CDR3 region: CASRAPPNYGYTF. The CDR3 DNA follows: TGTGCCAGCAGAGCGCCTCCTAACTATGGCTACACCTTC.

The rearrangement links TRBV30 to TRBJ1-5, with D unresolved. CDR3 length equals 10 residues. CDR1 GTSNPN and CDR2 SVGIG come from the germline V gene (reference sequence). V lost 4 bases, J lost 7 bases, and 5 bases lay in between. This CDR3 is CAWKEQPQHF. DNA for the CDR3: TGTGCCTGGAAGGAGCAGCCCCAGCATTTT.

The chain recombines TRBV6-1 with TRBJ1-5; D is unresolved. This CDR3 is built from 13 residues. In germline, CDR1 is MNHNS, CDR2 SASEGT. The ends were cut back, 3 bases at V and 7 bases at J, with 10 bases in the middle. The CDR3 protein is CASSDLGMQPQHF. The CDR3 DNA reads TGTGCCAGCAGTGATTTAGGGATGCAGCCCCAGCATTTT.

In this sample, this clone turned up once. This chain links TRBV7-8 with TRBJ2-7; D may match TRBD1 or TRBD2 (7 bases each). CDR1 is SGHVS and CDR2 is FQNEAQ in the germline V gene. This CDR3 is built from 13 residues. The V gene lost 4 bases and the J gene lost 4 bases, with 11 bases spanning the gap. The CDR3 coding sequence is TGTGCCAGCAGCTCCCAGGGGGGGTACGAGCAGTACTTC. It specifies CASSSQGGYEQYF.

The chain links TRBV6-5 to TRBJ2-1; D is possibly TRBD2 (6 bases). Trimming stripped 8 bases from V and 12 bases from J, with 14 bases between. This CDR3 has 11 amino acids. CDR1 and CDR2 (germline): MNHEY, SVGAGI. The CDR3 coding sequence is TGTGCCAGCGGGAGGATGGGTGGGCAGTTCTTC. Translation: CASGRMGGQFF.

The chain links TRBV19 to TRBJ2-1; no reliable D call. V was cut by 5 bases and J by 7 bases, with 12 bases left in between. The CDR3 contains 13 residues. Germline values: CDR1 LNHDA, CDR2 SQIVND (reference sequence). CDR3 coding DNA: TGTGCCAGTAGTTCAATTCCGGGTAATGAGCAGTTCTTC. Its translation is CASSSIPGNEQFF.

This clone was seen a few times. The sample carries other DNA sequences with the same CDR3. CDR3 amino acids: CSATPNTEAFF. In DNA, the CDR3 is TGCAGTGCTACCCCAAACACTGAAGCTTTCTTT. The chain couples TRBV20-1 to TRBJ1-1; no clear D gene. The CDR3 has 11 amino acids. The V gene's germline CDR1 is DFQATT and CDR2 SNEGSKA (reference sequence). V was cut by 4 bases and J by 2 bases, with 5 bases left in between.

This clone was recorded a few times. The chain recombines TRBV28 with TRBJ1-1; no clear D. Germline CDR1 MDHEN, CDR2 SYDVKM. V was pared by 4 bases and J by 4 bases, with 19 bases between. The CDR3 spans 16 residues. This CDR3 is CASSYTHWKGSTEAFF. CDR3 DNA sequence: TGTGCCAGCAGTTATACCCATTGGAAGGGTAGCACTGAAGCTTTCTTT.

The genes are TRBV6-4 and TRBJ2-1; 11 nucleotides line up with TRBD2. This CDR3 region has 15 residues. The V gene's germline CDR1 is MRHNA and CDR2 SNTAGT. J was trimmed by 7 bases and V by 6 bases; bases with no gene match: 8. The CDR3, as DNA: TGTGCCAGCAGCCCACTAGCGGGAGAAGGGAATGAGCAGTTCTTC. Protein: CASSPLAGEGNEQFF.

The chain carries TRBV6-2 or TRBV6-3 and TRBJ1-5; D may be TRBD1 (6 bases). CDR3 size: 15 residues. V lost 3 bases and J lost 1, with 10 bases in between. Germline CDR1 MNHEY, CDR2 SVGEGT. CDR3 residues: CASSYWQGSNQPQHF. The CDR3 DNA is TGTGCCAGCAGTTATTGGCAGGGGAGCAATCAGCCCCAGCATTTT.

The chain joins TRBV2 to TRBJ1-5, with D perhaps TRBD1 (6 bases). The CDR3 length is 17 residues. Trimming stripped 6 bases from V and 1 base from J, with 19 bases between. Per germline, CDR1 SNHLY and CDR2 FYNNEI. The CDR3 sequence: CASRGLTGSGSNQPQHF. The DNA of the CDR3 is TGTGCCAGCAGGGGGTTGACAGGTAGCGGGAGCAATCAGCCCCAGCATTTT.